This T cell receptor beta chain was sequenced during a study of post-analysis software for immune sequencing data. Points from the study as a whole: Compared with controls, patients had more of roughly 5 TRBV segments, including TRBV5-6, TRBV5-1 and TRBV20-1.

As for this clonotype: Its matching antigen is unknown.

Unique molecular identifiers featured in each of the TCR beta cDNA libraries. One entry per CDR3 protein results from TCRdb running MiXCR on the PCR reads. Seen here are approximately 730,000 distinct CDR3 sequences, 46% observed once, and the top ten hold 4.9%. Losses at the gene ends were 6 bases for V and 8 bases for J; bases not matched to a gene: 15. The CDR3 covers 18 residues. The germline CDR1 and CDR2 sequences are MNHNS and SASEGT. The sample taken for sequencing was blood. The TCR comes from a girl aged 5 to 17 with multiple sclerosis. The chain couples TRBV6-1 to TRBJ2-1; 14 bases agree with TRBD2. The CDR3 loop reads CASSRTSGGNRPWDEQFF. DNA for the CDR3: TGTGCCAGCAGCCGGACTAGCGGGGGGAACAGACCCTGGGATGAGCAGTTCTTC.